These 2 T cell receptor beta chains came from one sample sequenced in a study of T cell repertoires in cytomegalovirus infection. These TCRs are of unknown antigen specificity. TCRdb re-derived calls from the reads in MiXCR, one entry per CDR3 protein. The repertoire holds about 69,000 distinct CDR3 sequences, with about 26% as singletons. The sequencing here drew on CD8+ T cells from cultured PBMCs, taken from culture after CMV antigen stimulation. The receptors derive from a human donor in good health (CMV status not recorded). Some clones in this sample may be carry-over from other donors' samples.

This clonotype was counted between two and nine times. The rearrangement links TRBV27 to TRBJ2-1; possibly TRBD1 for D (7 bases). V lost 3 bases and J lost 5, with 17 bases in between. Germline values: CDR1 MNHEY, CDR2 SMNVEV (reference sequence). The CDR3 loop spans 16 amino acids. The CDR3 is CASSFTRQGLHNEQFF. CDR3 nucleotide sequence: TGTGCCAGCAGTTTCACTCGACAGGGACTCCACAATGAGCAGTTCTTC.

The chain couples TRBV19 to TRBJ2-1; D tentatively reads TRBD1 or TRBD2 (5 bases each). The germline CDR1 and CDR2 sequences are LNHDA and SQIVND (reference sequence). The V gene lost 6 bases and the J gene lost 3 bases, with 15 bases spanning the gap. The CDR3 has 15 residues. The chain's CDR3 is CASSPVQGDYNEQFF. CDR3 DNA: TGTGCCAGTAGCCCCGTCCAGGGAGACTACAATGAGCAGTTCTTC.